The T cell receptor (beta chain) described here comes from a study of regulatory T cells in long-lasting Graves disease. There are 15 residues in the CDR3. Trimming removed 1 base from V and 3 bases from J, with 12 bases in between. Germline V gene lookup returns CDR1 SEHNR and CDR2 FQNEAQ (reference sequence). Regarding time point: newly diagnosed GD, antithyroid drugs for less than 3 months. From RNA extracted from PBMCs, the TCR library was made. Only a few counts were recorded for this clonotype. HTBI primers from iRepertoire and Arm-PCR of CDR3 regions yielded the TCR beta libraries. TCRdb used MiXCR to reprocess the multiplex PCR reads, holding one entry per CDR3 protein. The profile shows 300,000 to 400,000 distinct CDR3 sequences, around 15% of them singletons.

The receptor comes from a female donor with Graves disease. Sequenced material: peripheral blood mononuclear cells (PBMCs), taken at new diagnosis, from a patient treated with antithyroid drugs. The chain combines TRBV7-9 with TRBJ1-2; D is uncertain. The CDR3 DNA follows: TGTGCCAGCAGCTTAGTTGTTGGTGATGACTATGGCTACACCTTC. It codes for CASSLVVGDDYGYTF.